These T cell receptor beta chains were read from a single sample in a study of shared clonotypes between healthy human individuals. Assay: immunoSEQ multiplex PCR; the TCRdb copy retains only in-frame clones and omits some. The table lists millions of clones, just over 90% of them singletons. The material sequenced was naive CD4+ T cells sorted from blood. The receptor set was obtained from a man in his late teens or twenties in good health. The CDR3 runs from the conserved cysteine through the conserved F or W. D genes are given only for firm matches. Only part of the rows carry a size: once, few, many, or a class if the clone is expanded.

j_call v_call d_call clone_size cdr3_aa cdr3_nt
TRBJ2-7 TRBV6-6 TRBD2 . CASSSHSGSLYEQYF TGTGCCAGCAGTTCCCATAGCGGGAGCCTTTACGAGCAGTACTTC
TRBJ2-1 TRBV18 TRBD2 once CASSSSGGIYNEQFF TGTGCCAGCTCCTCTTCGGGAGGGATTTACAATGAGCAGTTCTTC
TRBJ2-7 TRBV27 TRBD1 . CASSSVVLDRGYEQYF TGTGCCAGCAGTTCTGTTGTATTGGACAGGGGTTACGAGCAGTACTTC
TRBJ2-3 TRBV5-1 TRBD1 . CASSATGVRTDTQYF TGCGCCAGCAGCGCTACAGGGGTCCGCACAGATACGCAGTATTTT
TRBJ2-7 TRBV19 . . CASRETVEGYEQYF TGTGCCAGTAGGGAGACGGTCGAAGGCTACGAGCAGTACTTC
TRBJ2-2 TRBV5-8 . once CASSLQGLNTGELFF TGTGCCAGCAGCTTGCAGGGTCTGAACACCGGGGAGCTGTTTTTT
TRBJ2-1 TRBV30 . . CAWDNTVGQFF TGTGCCTGGGACAATACGGTGGGGCAGTTCTTC
TRBJ2-2 TRBV7-8 TRBD1 . CASSLAGTGQAGELFF TGTGCCAGCAGCTTAGCGGGGACAGGTCAAGCCGGGGAGCTGTTTTTT
TRBJ1-2 TRBV10-1 . few CASSVSGSYGYTF TGCGCCAGCAGTGTCTCAGGGAGCTATGGCTACACCTTC
TRBJ1-5 TRBV19 . . CASSIQGTNQPQHF TGTGCCAGTAGTATTCAGGGAACCAATCAGCCCCAGCATTTT
TRBJ2-3 TRBV20-1 . . CSAAEPDTQYF TGCAGTGCTGCCGAGCCAGATACGCAGTATTTT
TRBJ1-2 TRBV7-9 . . CASSLKRDTDGYTF TGTGCCAGCAGCCTTAAAAGGGACACCGATGGCTACACCTTC